This TCR beta chain was documented in a study of shared clonotypes between healthy human individuals. Study-wide points: Generally, naive subsets came out with larger estimated richness than memory subsets. Naive CD4 clonotype sharing across a few donors was about 5%. What limited the represented genetic and exposure-history diversity was the small number of donors. Compared with clonotypes that all four donors shared, non-shared clonotypes had lower generation probabilities.

Data came from immunoSEQ multiplex PCR; TCRdb stores just in-frame clones and leaves some out. The table includes approximately 92,000 clones, about 70% detected once. A remark on this clone: What it binds is unknown.

Sequences were obtained from memory CD8+ T cells sorted from blood. Noted subset: CD45RO+ cells pooled with CCR7-negative TemRA cells. The sequence was collected from a man younger than 45 in good health.

The CDR3 bases are TGTGCCAGCACCGGACAGGGGGACCAAGAGACCCAGTACTTC. Translation gives CASTGQGDQETQYF. The J gene is TRBJ2-5, the V gene TRBV2, with 10 bases lining up with TRBD1. CDR1 is SNHLY, CDR2 FYNNEI, per germline. The CDR3 runs 14 residues. Losses at the gene ends were 7 bases for V and 0 bases for J; bases not matched to a gene: 2.